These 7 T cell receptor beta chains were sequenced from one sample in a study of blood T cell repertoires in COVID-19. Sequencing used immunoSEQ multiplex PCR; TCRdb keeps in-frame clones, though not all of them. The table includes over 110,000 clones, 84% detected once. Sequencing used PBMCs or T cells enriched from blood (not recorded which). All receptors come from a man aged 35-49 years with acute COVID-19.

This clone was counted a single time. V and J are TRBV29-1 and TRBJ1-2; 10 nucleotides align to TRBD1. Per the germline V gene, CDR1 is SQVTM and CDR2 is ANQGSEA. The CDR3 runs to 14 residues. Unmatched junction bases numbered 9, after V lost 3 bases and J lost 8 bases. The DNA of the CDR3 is TGCAGCGTTGAGGGGACAGGGGTCGGGGGGGGCTACACCTTC. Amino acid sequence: CSVEGTGVGGGYTF.

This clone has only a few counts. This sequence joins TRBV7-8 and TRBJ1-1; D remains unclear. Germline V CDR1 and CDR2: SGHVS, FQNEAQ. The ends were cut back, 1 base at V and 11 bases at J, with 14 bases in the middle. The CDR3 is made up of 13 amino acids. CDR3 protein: CASSLVSGSSAFF. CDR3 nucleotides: TGTGCCAGCAGCTTAGTCTCAGGCTCTTCGGCTTTCTTT.

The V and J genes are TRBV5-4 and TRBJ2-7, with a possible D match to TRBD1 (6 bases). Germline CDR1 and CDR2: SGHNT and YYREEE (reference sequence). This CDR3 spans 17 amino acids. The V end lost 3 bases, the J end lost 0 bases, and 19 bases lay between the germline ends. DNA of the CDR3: TGTGCCAGCAGCTCGATTCGGGTGGGGGCTTACTCCTACGAGCAGTACTTC. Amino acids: CASSSIRVGAYSYEQYF.

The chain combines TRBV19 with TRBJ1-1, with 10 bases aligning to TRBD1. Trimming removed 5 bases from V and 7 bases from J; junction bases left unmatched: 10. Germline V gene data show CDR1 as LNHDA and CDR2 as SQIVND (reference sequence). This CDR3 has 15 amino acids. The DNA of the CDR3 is TGTGCCAGTAGTCCCCGGGACAGGGGCCTTGATGAAGCTTTCTTT. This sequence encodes CASSPRDRGLDEAFF.

CDR3 loop: CASSDRGGNYGYTF. The CDR3 DNA is TGTGCCAGCAGTGACCGGGGGGGTAACTATGGCTACACCTTC. This sequence joins TRBV25-1 and TRBJ1-2; D possibly corresponds to TRBD1 (5 bases). This CDR3 is built from 14 residues. Trimming removed 3 bases from V and 1 base from J, with 9 bases in between. Germline CDR1 MGHDK, CDR2 SYGVNS.

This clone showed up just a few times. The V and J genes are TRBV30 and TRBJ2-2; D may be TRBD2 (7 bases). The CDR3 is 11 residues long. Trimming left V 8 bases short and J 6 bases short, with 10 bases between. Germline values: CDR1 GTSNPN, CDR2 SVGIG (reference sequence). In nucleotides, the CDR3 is TGTGCCGCCGGGGGGCCCGGGGAGCTGTTTTTT. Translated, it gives CAAGGPGELFF.

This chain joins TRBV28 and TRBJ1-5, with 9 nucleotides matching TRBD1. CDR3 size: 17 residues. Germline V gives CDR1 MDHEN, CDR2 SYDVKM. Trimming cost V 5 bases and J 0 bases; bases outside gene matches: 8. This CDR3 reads CASSTHRGRTSNQPQHF. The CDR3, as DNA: TGTGCCAGCAGTACCCACAGGGGGCGGACTAGCAATCAGCCCCAGCATTTT.